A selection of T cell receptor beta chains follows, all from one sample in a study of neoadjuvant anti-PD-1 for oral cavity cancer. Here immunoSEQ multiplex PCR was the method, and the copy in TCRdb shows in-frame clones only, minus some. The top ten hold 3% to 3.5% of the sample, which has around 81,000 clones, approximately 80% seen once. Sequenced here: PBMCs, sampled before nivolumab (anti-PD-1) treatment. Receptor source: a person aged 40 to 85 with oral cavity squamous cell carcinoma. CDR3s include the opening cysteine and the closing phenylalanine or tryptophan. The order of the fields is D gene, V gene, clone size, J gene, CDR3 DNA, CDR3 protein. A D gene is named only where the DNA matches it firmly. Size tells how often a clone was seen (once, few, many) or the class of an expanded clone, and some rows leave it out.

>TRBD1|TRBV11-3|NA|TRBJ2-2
TGTGCCAGCAGCTGGACAGGGAGTAACACCGGGGAGCTGTTTTTT
CASSWTGSNTGELFF
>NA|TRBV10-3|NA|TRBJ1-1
TGTGCCATCAGTGCCTCGGGTGCGAACACTGAAGCTTTCTTT
CAISASGANTEAFF
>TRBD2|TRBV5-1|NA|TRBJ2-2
TGCGCCAGCAGCTTGGCCGGCAGCGGGAGGGCCGATCGCACCGGGGAGCTGTTTTTT
CASSLAGSGRADRTGELFF
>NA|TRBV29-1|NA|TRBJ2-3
TGCAGCGTTGCACTAGCCCCAAGGGATACGCAGTATTTT
CSVALAPRDTQYF
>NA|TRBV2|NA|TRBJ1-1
TGTGCCTCTCGAGTCGGACGATCCACTGAAGCTTTCTTT
CASRVGRSTEAFF
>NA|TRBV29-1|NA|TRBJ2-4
TGCAGCGCACGCCGAGGAGAAAACATTCAGTACTTC
CSARRGENIQYF
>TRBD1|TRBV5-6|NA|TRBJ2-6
TGTGCCAGCAGCTTGTGGGGGACAGGGCTCTCTGGGGCCAACGTCCTGACTTTC
CASSLWGTGLSGANVLTF
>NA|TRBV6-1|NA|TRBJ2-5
TGTGCCAGCAGTATAGGGAGGGAGACCCAGTACTTC
CASSIGRETQYF
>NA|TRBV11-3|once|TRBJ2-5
TGTGCCAGCAGCCCCGGCTTAGCGAGGGGGGAGACCCAGTACTTC
CASSPGLARGETQYF
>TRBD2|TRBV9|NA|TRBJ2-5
TGTGCCAGCAGCGTAGGGAGTAGCGGGGAGACCCAGTACTTC
CASSVGSSGETQYF
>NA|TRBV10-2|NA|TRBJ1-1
TGCGCCAGCCGAACCCAGGTGAACACTGAAGCTTTCTTT
CASRTQVNTEAFF
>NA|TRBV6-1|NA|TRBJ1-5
TGTGCCAGCAGTGAGGGGACTCAGCCCCAGCATTTT
CASSEGTQPQHF
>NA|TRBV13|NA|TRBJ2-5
TGTGCCAGCAGCTTAGGGTCGCAAAGCCAAGAGACCCAGTACTTC
CASSLGSQSQETQYF
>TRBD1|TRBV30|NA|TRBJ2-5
TGTGCCTGGAGTGTAACAGGGGTGAGAGAGACCCAGTACTTC
CAWSVTGVRETQYF
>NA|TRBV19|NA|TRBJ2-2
TGTGCCAGTAGTATAGCTCGGGAAGCCGGGGAGCTGTTTTTT
CASSIAREAGELFF
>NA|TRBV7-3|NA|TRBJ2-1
TGTGCCAGCAGCTCCTCCAGGGAAGGTGAGCAGTTCTTC
CASSSSREGEQFF